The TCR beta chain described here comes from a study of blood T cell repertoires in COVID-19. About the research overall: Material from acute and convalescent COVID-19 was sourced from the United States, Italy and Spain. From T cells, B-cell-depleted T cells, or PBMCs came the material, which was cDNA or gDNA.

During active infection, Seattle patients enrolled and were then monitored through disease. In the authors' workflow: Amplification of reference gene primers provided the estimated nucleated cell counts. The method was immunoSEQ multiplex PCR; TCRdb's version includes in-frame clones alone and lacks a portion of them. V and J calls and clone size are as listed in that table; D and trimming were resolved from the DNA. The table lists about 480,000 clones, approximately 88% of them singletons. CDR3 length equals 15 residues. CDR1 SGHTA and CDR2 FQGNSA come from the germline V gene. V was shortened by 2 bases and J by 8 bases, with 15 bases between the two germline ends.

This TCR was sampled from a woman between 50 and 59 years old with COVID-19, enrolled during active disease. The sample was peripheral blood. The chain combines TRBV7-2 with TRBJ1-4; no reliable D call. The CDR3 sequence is CASSLLDYGSEKLFF. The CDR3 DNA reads TGTGCCAGCAGCTTACTTGACTACGGAAGCGAAAAACTGTTTTTT.